Shown below are 29 T cell receptor beta chains from a single sample sequenced in a study of shared clonotypes between healthy human individuals (dated by TCRdb to about 2020). The library relied on the immunoSEQ multiplex PCR assay. TCRdb limited this immuneACCESS table to in-frame rearrangements with V and J called. A share of clones is missing; checked studies link under half to unresolved V genes, and the rest is unexplained. This sample lists 500,000 to 550,000 clones; around 96% were detected once. Together, the top ten hold approximately 0.06% of the sample. The specimen sequenced was naive CD4+ T cells sorted from blood. Read against the paper, the sample's cell subset or site label means: CD45RA+ positively selected. These receptors originate from a woman in her 30s in good health.

This chain links TRBV7-9 with TRBJ2-3; 9 bases are shared with TRBD1. This CDR3 contains 18 residues. The V gene's germline CDR1 is SEHNR and CDR2 FQNEAQ (reference sequence). The junction had 14 bases not matched to a gene; V was cut back by 5 bases and J by 2 bases. This CDR3 is CASSGGTGPHYYTDTQYF. The CDR3 DNA is TGTGCCAGCAGCGGGGGGACAGGGCCCCATTACTACACAGATACGCAGTATTTT.

V is TRBV2 and J is TRBJ1-6; the match to TRBD1 covers 7 bases. The V and J ends lost 6 bases and 7 bases, in that order; junction bases with no gene match: 9. The CDR3 is 15 residues long. The germline CDR1 and CDR2 sequences are SNHLY and FYNNEI. The CDR3 DNA is TGTGCCAGCAGGCCGGGACAGAGATACAATTCACCCCTCCACTTT. Translated, it gives CASRPGQRYNSPLHF.

This chain links TRBV29-1 with TRBJ2-5, with D uncertain. This CDR3 comprises 13 residues. CDR1 and CDR2 from the germline V gene are SQVTM and ANQGSEA. Trimming pared 3 bases from V and 0 bases from J, leaving 8 bases between. CDR3 sequence: CSVEIIHQETQYF. The CDR3 region has the DNA TGCAGCGTTGAGATCATCCACCAAGAGACCCAGTACTTC.

The rearrangement uses TRBV4-1 and TRBJ2-7; D is perhaps TRBD1 (6 bases). Germline assignment: CDR1 MGHRA and CDR2 YSYEKL. V was pared by 0 bases and J by 3 bases, with 18 bases between. This CDR3 comprises 17 residues. CDR3 protein: CASSQETNRAGDYEQYF. CDR3 in DNA: TGCGCCAGCAGCCAAGAAACGAACAGGGCCGGGGACTACGAGCAGTACTTC.

The J gene is TRBJ2-2, the V gene TRBV28, with D perhaps TRBD2 (5 bases). CDR1 MDHEN and CDR2 SYDVKM come from the germline V gene. There are 13 residues in the CDR3. The V end was cut by 4 bases, the J end by 3 bases, with 6 bases between. DNA of the CDR3: TGTGCCAGCAGTTCGGGGTACACCGGGGAGCTGTTTTTT. Translation gives CASSSGYTGELFF.

V is TRBV19 and J is TRBJ1-5, with TRBD1 matching 7 bases. This CDR3 is built from 17 residues. CDR1 LNHDA and CDR2 SQIVND come from the germline V gene (reference sequence). J gave up 0 bases and V 0 bases, and 5 bases lay outside the gene matches. The CDR3 spells CASSIDWDSYSNQPQHF. In nucleotides, the CDR3 is TGTGCCAGTAGTATAGATTGGGACAGTTATAGCAATCAGCCCCAGCATTTT.

The rearrangement links TRBV19 to TRBJ2-5; a weak D match, TRBD1 (6 bases). Germline V gives CDR1 LNHDA, CDR2 SQIVND (reference sequence). Between the trimmed V and J ends, which lost 5 bases and 1 base, there was a span of 11 bases. The CDR3 is 14 amino acids. CDR3 bases: TGTGCCAGTAGTGAACAGGGAATCCAAGAGACCCAGTACTTC. Encoded protein: CASSEQGIQETQYF.

J is TRBJ2-3 and V is TRBV28; the match to TRBD2 covers 8 bases. V dropped 10 bases and J dropped 1; count of bases not matched to a gene: 4. CDR1 and CDR2 (germline): MDHEN, SYDVKM. The CDR3 spans 13 residues. CDR3 in DNA: TGTGCCACCAAACTAGCGGGCACAGATACGCAGTATTTT. Its translation: CATKLAGTDTQYF.

V is TRBV4-1 and J is TRBJ1-5; D is unresolved. V was cut by 1 base and J by 7 bases, with 17 bases left in between. Germline CDR1 MGHRA, CDR2 YSYEKL. This CDR3 is built from 16 residues. The CDR3 region has the DNA TGCGCCAGCAGCCAAGGTGGCGGGGTCGAGTGGCAGCCCCAGCATTTT. Residues: CASSQGGGVEWQPQHF.

The V and J genes are TRBV7-2 and TRBJ1-1, with 9 bases aligning to TRBD1. The junction had 2 bases not matched to a gene; V was cut back by 6 bases and J by 0 bases. CDR3 size: 14 residues. The germline V gene encodes CDR1 SGHTA and CDR2 FQGNSA. In nucleotides, the CDR3 is TGTGCCAGCAGACGACAGGGGGTGAACACTGAAGCTTTCTTT. Its protein product is CASRRQGVNTEAFF.

V gene TRBV18 combines with J gene TRBJ2-7; D may match TRBD1 or TRBD2 (5 bases each). The V gene's germline CDR1 is KGHSH and CDR2 LQKENI. This CDR3 has 15 amino acids. V lost 3 bases to trimming and J lost 5 bases, with 17 bases between them. CDR3 region: CASSPQDLGDHEQYF. The CDR3 nucleotides are TGTGCCAGCTCACCGCAGGACCTCGGGGACCACGAGCAGTACTTC.

The rearrangement uses TRBV7-2 and TRBJ1-2; 7 bases fit TRBD1. CDR3 size: 14 residues. The germline gives CDR1 SGHTA, CDR2 FQGNSA. J gave up 3 bases and V 6 bases, and 7 bases lay outside the gene matches. CDR3 sequence: CASRPAGGDYGYTF. In DNA form, the CDR3 reads TGTGCCAGCAGGCCGGCAGGGGGGGACTATGGCTACACCTTC.

V is TRBV28 and J is TRBJ2-7; 12 nucleotides agree with TRBD2. The CDR3 covers 15 residues. Germline V gene sequence: CDR1 MDHEN, CDR2 SYDVKM. Unmatched junction bases numbered 5, after V lost 4 bases and J lost 4 bases. The CDR3 DNA is TGTGCCAGCAGTTCGATGACTAGCGGGAGATACGAGCAGTACTTC. Its translation is CASSSMTSGRYEQYF.

The chain combines TRBV7-9 with TRBJ2-3, with D possibly being TRBD1 or TRBD2 (5 bases each). Trimming removed 5 bases at V and 1 base at J, with 10 bases between. CDR1 SEHNR and CDR2 FQNEAQ come from the germline V gene (reference sequence). The CDR3 contains 14 residues. The CDR3, as DNA: TGTGCCAGCAGCCGGGGACCGGGCACAGATACGCAGTATTTT. As protein: CASSRGPGTDTQYF.

The V and J genes are TRBV19 and TRBJ2-1, with D maybe TRBD1 (5 bases). This CDR3 spans 16 amino acids. V was trimmed by 5 bases and J by 2 bases, leaving 16 bases between them. Germline V gene lookup returns CDR1 LNHDA and CDR2 SQIVND (reference sequence). CDR3 protein: CASSLSDSDPYNEQFF. CDR3 DNA: TGTGCCAGTAGTCTAAGCGACAGCGACCCCTACAATGAGCAGTTCTTC.

The J gene is TRBJ2-7, the V gene TRBV28; 7 nucleotides match TRBD1. CDR1 and CDR2 from the germline V gene are MDHEN and SYDVKM. Trimming removed 5 bases from V and 1 base from J; junction bases left unmatched: 5. CDR3 size: 14 residues. This CDR3 is CASSSRGLSYEQYF. In DNA, the CDR3 is TGTGCCAGCAGTAGTAGGGGGCTGTCCTACGAGCAGTACTTC.

This clone was detected only a few times. V usage is TRBV5-1 and J usage is TRBJ2-3, with a tentative D call TRBD1 (6 bases). CDR1 is SGHRS and CDR2 is YFSETQ in the germline V gene. The V gene lost 2 bases and the J gene lost 4 bases, with 11 bases spanning the gap. The CDR3 is 14 residues long. The CDR3, as DNA: TGCGCCAGCAGCTTCGGTCAGGGGCCAGATACGCAGTATTTT. This translates into CASSFGQGPDTQYF. The entire variable domain, with the rest obtained from reference TRBV5-1 and TRBJ2-3, is as follows: KAGVTQTPRYLIKTRGQQVTLSCSPISGHRSVSWYQQTPGQGLQFLFEYFSETQRNKGNFPGRFSGRQFSNSRSEMNVSTLELGDSALYLCASSFGQGPDTQYFGPGTRLTVL.

J is TRBJ2-7 and V is TRBV2, with D hard to call. Germline assignment: CDR1 SNHLY and CDR2 FYNNEI. This CDR3 spans 12 amino acids. The V end lost 2 bases, the J end lost 3 bases, and 5 bases lay between the germline ends. The CDR3: CASSERSYEQYF. DNA for the CDR3: TGTGCCAGCAGTGAACGGAGCTACGAGCAGTACTTC.

The chain joins TRBV5-4 to TRBJ2-1; D gene unclear. The CDR3 is 13 amino acids. Between the trimmed V and J ends, which lost 0 bases and 6 bases, there was a span of 7 bases. Germline V gene sequence: CDR1 SGHNT, CDR2 YYREEE (reference sequence). The CDR3 spells CASSLDLINEQFF. CDR3 DNA: TGTGCCAGCAGCTTGGATTTGATCAATGAGCAGTTCTTC. Full variable domain (remainder filled in from reference TRBV5-4 and TRBJ2-1): ETGVTQSPTHLIKTRGQQVTLRCSSQSGHNTVSWYQQALGQGPQFIFQYYREEENGRGNFPPRFSGLQFPNYSSELNVNALELDDSALYLCASSLDLINEQFFGPGTRLTVL.

This clone was seen only once. This rearrangement joins TRBV6-5 to TRBJ2-7, with 7 nucleotides matching TRBD1. With 7 bases clipped from V and 2 bases from J, the junction kept 11 bases outside the gene matches. Per the germline V gene, CDR1 is MNHEY and CDR2 is SVGAGI. The CDR3 contains 15 residues. CDR3 sequence: CASTESEGAPYEQYF. The CDR3 bases are TGTGCCAGCACAGAGAGCGAGGGGGCTCCCTACGAGCAGTACTTC.

The V gene is TRBV5-1, the J gene TRBJ1-1, with a tentative D call TRBD1 (5 bases). This CDR3 comprises 18 residues. V dropped 0 bases and J dropped 5 bases, with 23 bases sitting between them. Germline CDR1 is SGHRS and CDR2 is YFSETQ. CDR3 loop: CASSLVKVVKGKITEAFF. CDR3 nucleotides: TGCGCCAGCAGCTTGGTGAAAGTGGTAAAGGGGAAGATTACTGAAGCTTTCTTT.

The chain combines TRBV5-1 with TRBJ2-2, with D possibly TRBD2 on 5 matching bases. The CDR3 has 13 amino acids. The V gene's germline CDR1 is SGHRS and CDR2 YFSETQ. V was shortened by 2 bases and J by 6 bases, with 8 bases between the two germline ends. The CDR3 loop is CASSFGSSGELFF. Here the CDR3 DNA reads TGCGCCAGCAGCTTTGGGAGTTCCGGGGAGCTGTTTTTT.

The chain uses TRBV30 and TRBJ2-1; D is uncertain. CDR1 is GTSNPN, CDR2 SVGIG, per germline (reference sequence). V was clipped by 1 base and J by 3 bases, with 19 bases between them. The CDR3 runs to 17 residues. The CDR3 bases are TGTGCCTGGAGTGGTATGAAGTTCACTGTTCTCTACAATGAGCAGTTCTTC. This codes for CAWSGMKFTVLYNEQFF.

This sequence joins TRBV28 and TRBJ1-4; D gene unclear. V lost 4 bases to trimming and J lost 7 bases, with 19 bases between them. This CDR3 has 16 residues. Looked up from germline, CDR1 is MDHEN and CDR2 is SYDVKM. CDR3 protein: CASSSLGSRAVEKLFF. For the CDR3, the DNA is TGTGCCAGCAGTTCCCTCGGGAGCCGGGCGGTTGAAAAACTGTTTTTT.

The chain couples TRBV15 to TRBJ1-1; TRBD1 might be the D (6 bases). This CDR3 region has 16 residues. The V gene lost 4 bases and the J gene lost 0 bases, with 15 bases spanning the gap. Germline V gene data show CDR1 as LNHNV and CDR2 as YYDKDF (reference sequence). The CDR3 loop is CATSKDMDSLNTEAFF. In DNA form, the CDR3 reads TGTGCCACCAGCAAAGACATGGACAGCCTGAACACTGAAGCTTTCTTT.

This sequence joins TRBV11-2 and TRBJ1-5, with D possibly matching TRBD1 (5 bases). The germline gives CDR1 SGHAT, CDR2 FQNNGV. V lost 5 bases, J lost 7 bases, and 24 bases lay in between. The CDR3 sequence is 17 residues long. The CDR3 sequence is CASSPRAGQGRKQPQHF. The CDR3 nucleotides are TGTGCCAGCAGCCCCAGAGCTGGGCAGGGCAGAAAGCAGCCCCAGCATTTT.

The rearrangement joins TRBV28 to TRBJ2-3, with a weak D call TRBD2 (6 bases). The CDR3 covers 15 residues. Germline CDR1 reads MDHEN; CDR2 reads SYDVKM. V lost 3 bases to trimming and J lost 12 bases, with 22 bases between them. The CDR3 DNA is TGTGCCAGCAGTTTCGGAGGGAGACCCTCCTTAGATCAGTATTTT. Translating it yields CASSFGGRPSLDQYF.

The chain is built from TRBV10-2 and TRBJ1-1, with no clear D. Germline CDR1 WSHSY, CDR2 SAAADI. CDR3 size: 15 residues. V dropped 2 bases and J dropped 4 bases, with 14 bases sitting between them. CDR3 region: CASSEVARLSTEAFF. The CDR3, as DNA: TGCGCCAGCAGTGAGGTCGCCAGGCTATCCACTGAAGCTTTCTTT.

The chain has TRBV18 and TRBJ1-5, with 7 bases identical to TRBD1. Germline-derived CDR1 and CDR2 are KGHSH and LQKENI. CDR3 size: 13 residues. V shed 6 bases and J 8 bases; nucleotides not matched to a gene: 7. CDR3 sequence: CASSRTGSEPQHF. The CDR3 coding sequence is TGTGCCAGCTCGAGGACAGGCAGTGAGCCCCAGCATTTT.